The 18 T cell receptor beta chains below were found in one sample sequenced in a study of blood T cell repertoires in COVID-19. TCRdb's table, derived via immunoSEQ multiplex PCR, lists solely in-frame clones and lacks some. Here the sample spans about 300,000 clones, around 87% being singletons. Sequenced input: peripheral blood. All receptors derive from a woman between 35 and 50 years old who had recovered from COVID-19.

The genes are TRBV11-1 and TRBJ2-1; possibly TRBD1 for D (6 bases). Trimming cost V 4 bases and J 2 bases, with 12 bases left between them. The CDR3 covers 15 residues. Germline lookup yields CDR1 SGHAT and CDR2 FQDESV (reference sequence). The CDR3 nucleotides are TGTGCCAGCAGCTGGAACAGGGACCCCTACAATGAGCAGTTCTTC. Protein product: CASSWNRDPYNEQFF. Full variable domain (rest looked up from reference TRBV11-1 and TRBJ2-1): EAEVAQSPRYKITEKSQAVAFWCDPISGHATLYWYRQILGQGPELLVQFQDESVVDDSQLPKDRFSAERLKGVDSTLKIQPAELGDSAMYLCASSWNRDPYNEQFFGPGTRLTVL.

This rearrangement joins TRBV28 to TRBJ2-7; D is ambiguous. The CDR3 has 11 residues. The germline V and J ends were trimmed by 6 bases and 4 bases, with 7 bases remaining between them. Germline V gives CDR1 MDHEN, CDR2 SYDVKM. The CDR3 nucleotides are TGTGCCAGCAGCCAGAGGTACGAGCAGTACTTC. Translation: CASSQRYEQYF.

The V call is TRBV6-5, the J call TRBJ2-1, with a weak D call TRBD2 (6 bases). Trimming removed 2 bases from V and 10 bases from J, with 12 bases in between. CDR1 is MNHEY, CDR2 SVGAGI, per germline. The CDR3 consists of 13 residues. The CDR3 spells CASSYTSFVEQFF. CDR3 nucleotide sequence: TGTGCCAGCAGTTACACTAGCTTTGTCGAGCAGTTCTTC.

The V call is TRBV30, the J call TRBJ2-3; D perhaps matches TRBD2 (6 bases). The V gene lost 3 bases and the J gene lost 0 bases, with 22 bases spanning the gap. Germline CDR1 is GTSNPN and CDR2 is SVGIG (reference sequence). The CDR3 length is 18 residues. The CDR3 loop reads CAWRTRGGLFISTDTQYF. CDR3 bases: TGTGCCTGGAGGACCCGTGGCGGACTATTTATTAGCACAGATACGCAGTATTTT.

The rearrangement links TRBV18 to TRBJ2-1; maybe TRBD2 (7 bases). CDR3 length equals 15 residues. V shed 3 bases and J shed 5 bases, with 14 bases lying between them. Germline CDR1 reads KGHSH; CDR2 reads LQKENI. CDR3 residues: CASSPGGARDNEQFF. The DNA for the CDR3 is TGTGCCAGCTCACCGGGGGGGGCGCGGGACAATGAGCAGTTCTTC.

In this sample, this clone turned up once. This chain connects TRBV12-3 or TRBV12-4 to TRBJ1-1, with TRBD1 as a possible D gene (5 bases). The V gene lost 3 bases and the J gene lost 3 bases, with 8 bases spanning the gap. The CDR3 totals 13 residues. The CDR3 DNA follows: TGTGCCAGCAGTTTCTCGGGGGACACTGAAGCTTTCTTT. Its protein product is CASSFSGDTEAFF.

CDR3 nucleotides: TGTGCCAGTAGTGTGGACAGGGGGGTTCACAATGAGCAGTTCTTC. Amino acids: CASSVDRGVHNEQFF. The gene calls are TRBV19 and TRBJ2-1, with TRBD1 identical over 10 bases. The V gene end was trimmed by 5 bases and the J gene end by 5 bases; junction bases not matched to a gene: 6. The CDR3 extends over 15 amino acids. Germline CDR1 is LNHDA and CDR2 is SQIVND (reference sequence).

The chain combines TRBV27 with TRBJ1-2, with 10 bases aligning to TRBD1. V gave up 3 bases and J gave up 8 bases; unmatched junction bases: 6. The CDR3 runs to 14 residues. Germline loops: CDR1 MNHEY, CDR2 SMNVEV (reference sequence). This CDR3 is CASSFRQGARGYTF. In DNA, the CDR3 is TGTGCCAGCAGTTTCCGACAGGGGGCGCGAGGCTACACCTTC.

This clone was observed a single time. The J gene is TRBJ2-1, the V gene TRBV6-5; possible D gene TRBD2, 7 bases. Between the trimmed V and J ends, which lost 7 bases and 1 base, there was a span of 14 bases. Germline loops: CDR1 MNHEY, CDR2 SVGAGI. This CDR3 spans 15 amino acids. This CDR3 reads CASTEGDYSYNEQFF. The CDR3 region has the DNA TGTGCCAGCACCGAGGGGGACTATTCCTACAATGAGCAGTTCTTC.

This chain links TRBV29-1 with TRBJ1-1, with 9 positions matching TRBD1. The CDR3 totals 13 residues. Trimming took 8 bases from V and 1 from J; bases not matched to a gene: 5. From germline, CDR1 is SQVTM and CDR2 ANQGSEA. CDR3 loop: CSFDRGGNTEAFF. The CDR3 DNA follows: TGCAGCTTCGACAGGGGGGGGAACACTGAAGCTTTCTTT.

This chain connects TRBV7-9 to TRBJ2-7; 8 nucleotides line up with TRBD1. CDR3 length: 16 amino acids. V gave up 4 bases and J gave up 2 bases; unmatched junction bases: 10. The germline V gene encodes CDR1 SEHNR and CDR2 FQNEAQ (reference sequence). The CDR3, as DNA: TGTGCCAGCAGCTCGCAGGGGGCGTCTTTAGCCTACGAGCAGTACTTC. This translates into CASSSQGASLAYEQYF.

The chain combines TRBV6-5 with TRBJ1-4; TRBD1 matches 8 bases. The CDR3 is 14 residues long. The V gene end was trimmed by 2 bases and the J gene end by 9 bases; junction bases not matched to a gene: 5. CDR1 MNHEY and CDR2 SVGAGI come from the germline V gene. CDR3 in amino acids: CASSYRQGAKKLFF. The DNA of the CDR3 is TGTGCCAGCAGTTACCGGCAGGGGGCCAAAAAACTGTTTTTT.

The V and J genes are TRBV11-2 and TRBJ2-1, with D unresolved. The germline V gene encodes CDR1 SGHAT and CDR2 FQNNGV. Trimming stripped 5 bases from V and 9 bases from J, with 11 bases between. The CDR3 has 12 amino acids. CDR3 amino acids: CASSPTDVEQFF. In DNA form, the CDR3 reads TGTGCCAGCAGCCCTACAGACGTTGAGCAGTTCTTC.

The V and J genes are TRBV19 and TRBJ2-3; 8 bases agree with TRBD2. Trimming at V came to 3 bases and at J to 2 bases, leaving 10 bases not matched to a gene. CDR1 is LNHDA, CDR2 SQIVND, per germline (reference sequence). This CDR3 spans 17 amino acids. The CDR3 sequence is CASSMGLAGGYTDTQYF. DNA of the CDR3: TGTGCCAGTAGTATGGGTTTGGCGGGGGGCTACACAGATACGCAGTATTTT.

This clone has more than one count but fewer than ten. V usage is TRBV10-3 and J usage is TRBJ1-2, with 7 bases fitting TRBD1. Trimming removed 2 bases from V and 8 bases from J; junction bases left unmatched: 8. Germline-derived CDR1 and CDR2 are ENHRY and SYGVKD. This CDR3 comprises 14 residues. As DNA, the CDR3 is TGTGCCATCAGTGAGAACAGGGGAGTATCGGGCTACACCTTC. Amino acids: CAISENRGVSGYTF.

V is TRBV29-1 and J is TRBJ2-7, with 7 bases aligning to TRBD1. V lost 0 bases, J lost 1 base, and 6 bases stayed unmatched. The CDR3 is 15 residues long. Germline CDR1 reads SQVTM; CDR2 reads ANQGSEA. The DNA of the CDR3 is TGCAGCGTTGAAGAGACAGGGACCGCTTCCTACGAGCAGTACTTC. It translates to CSVEETGTASYEQYF.

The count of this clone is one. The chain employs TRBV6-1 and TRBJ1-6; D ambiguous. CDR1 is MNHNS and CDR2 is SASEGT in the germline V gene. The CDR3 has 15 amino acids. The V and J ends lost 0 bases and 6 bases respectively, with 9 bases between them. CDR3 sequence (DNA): TGTGCCAGCAGTGAAGCGCAGGCCAGTAATTCACCCCTCCACTTT. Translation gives CASSEAQASNSPLHF.

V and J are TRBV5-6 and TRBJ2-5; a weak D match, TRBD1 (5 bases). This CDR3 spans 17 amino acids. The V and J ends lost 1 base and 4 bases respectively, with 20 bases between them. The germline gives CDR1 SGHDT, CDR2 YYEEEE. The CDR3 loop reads CASSLIPTVLGPETQYF. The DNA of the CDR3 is TGTGCCAGCAGCTTGATCCCGACGGTCCTGGGGCCAGAGACCCAGTACTTC.